This TCR beta chain was captured in a study of blood T cell repertoires in COVID-19. The ends were cut back, 5 bases at V and 3 bases at J, with 10 bases in the middle. Germline values: CDR1 SGHNT, CDR2 YENEEA. This CDR3 has 13 amino acids. As handled by the study authors: Amplifying reference gene primers gave estimates of nucleated cell counts. Produced via immunoSEQ multiplex PCR; TCRdb's table is partial and in-frame only. V, J and clone size are taken as reported in that table, and D and trimming were inferred from the DNA itself. The sample has over 120,000 clones, more than 75% seen once. The clonotype comes from a human donor with acute or convalescent COVID-19. The donor label of this sample is uncertain. Sequencing was done on a sample of peripheral blood. The rearrangement joins TRBV11-3 to TRBJ1-1, with unresolved D. The CDR3: CASSRGADTEAFF. CDR3 nucleotides: TGTGCCAGCAGCCGGGGAGCGGACACTGAAGCTTTCTTT. The whole variable domain, remainder taken from reference TRBV11-3 and TRBJ1-1, is EAGVVQSPRYKIIEKKQPVAFWCNPISGHNTLYWYLQNLGQGPELLIRYENEEAVDDSQLPKDRFSAERLKGVDSTLKIQPAELGDSAVYLCASSRGADTEAFFGQGTRLTVV.